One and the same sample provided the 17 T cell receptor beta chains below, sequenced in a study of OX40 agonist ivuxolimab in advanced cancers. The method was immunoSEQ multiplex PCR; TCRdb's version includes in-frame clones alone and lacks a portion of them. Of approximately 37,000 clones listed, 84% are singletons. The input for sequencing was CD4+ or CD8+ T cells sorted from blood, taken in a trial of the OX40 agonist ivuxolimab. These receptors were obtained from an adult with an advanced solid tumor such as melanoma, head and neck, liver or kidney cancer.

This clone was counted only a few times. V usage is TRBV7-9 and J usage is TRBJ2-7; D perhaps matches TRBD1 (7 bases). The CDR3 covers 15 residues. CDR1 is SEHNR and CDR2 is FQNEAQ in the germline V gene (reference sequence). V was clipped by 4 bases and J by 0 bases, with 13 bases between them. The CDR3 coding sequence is TGTGCCAGCAGCTCCGGGGGACAGACCTCCTACGAGCAGTACTTC. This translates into CASSSGGQTSYEQYF.

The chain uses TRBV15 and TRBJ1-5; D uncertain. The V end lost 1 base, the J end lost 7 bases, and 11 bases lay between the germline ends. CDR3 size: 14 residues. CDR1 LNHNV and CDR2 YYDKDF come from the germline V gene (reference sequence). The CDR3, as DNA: TGTGCCACCAGCAGAGGGACTACGGGACAGCCCCAGCATTTT. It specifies CATSRGTTGQPQHF.

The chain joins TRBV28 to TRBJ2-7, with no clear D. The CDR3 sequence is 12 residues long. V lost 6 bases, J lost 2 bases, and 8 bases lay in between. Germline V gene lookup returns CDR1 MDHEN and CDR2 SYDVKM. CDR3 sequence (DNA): TGTGCCAGCAGGACCTTTCCCTACGAGCAGTACTTC. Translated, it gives CASRTFPYEQYF.

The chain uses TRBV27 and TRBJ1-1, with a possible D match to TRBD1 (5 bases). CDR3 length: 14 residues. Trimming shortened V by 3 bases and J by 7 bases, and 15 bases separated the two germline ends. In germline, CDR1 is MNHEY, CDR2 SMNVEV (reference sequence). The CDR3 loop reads CASSLGVGANEAFF. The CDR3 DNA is TGTGCCAGCAGTTTGGGGGTAGGGGCCAATGAAGCTTTCTTT.

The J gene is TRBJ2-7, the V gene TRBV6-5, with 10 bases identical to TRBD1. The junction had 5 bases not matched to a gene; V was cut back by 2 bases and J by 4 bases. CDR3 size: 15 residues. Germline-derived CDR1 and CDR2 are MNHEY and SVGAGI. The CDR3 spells CASSYRSGQGYEQYF. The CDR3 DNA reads TGTGCCAGCAGTTACCGATCGGGACAGGGGTACGAGCAGTACTTC.

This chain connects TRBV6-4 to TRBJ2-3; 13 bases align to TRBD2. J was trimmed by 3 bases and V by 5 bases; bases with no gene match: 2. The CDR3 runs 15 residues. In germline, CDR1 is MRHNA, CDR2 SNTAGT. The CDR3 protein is CASSWTSGGTDTQYF. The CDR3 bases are TGTGCCAGCAGTTGGACTAGCGGGGGAACAGATACGCAGTATTTT.

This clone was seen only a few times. In nucleotides, the CDR3 is TGCGCCAGCAGCTTGGACCCGATGAGCTATGGCTACACCTTC. It specifies CASSLDPMSYGYTF. The V call is TRBV5-1, the J call TRBJ1-2, with unresolved D. Germline V lookup: CDR1 SGHRS, CDR2 YFSETQ. There are 14 residues in the CDR3. The V end lost 0 bases, the J end lost 4 bases, and 10 bases lay between the germline ends.

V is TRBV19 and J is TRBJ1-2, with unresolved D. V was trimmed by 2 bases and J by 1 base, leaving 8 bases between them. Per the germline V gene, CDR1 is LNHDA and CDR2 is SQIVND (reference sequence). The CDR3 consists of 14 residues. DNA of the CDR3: TGTGCCAGTAGTATAACTTTGGGTAACTATGGCTACACCTTC. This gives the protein CASSITLGNYGYTF.

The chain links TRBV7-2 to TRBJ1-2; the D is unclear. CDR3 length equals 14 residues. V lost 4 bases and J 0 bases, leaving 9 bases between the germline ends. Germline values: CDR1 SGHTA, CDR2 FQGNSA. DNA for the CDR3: TGTGCCAGCAGCTCGGACTTAGCTAACTATGGCTACACCTTC. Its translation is CASSSDLANYGYTF.

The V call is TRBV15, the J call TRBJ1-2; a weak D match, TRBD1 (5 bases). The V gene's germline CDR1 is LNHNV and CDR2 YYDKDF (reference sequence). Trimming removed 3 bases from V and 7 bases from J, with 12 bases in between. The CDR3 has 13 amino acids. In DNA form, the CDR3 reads TGTGCCACCAGCAGGGGGGGAATTGGTGGCTACACCTTC. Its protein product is CATSRGGIGGYTF.

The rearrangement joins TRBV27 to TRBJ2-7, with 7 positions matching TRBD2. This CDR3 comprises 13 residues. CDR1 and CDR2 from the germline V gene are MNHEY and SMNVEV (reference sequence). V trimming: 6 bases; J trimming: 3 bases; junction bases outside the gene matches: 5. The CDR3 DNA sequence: TGTGCCAGCAGCCTTCGGGGGGACTACGAGCAGTACTTC. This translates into CASSLRGDYEQYF.

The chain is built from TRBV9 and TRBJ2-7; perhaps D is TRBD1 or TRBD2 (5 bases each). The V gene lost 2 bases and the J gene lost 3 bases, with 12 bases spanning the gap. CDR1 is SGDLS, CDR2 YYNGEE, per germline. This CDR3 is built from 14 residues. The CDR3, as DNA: TGTGCCAGCAGCGTTGGGACGGGTAACTACGAGCAGTACTTC. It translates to CASSVGTGNYEQYF.

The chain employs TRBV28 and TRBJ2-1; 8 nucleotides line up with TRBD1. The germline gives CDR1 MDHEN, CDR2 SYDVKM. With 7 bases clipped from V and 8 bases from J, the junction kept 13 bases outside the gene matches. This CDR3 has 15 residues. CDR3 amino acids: CASIPGTGNLDEQFF. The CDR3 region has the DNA TGTGCCAGCATCCCCGGGACAGGCAATCTGGATGAGCAGTTCTTC.

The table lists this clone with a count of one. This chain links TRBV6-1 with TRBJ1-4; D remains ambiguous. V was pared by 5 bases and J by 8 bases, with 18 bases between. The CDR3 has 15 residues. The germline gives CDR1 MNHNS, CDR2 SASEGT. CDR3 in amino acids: CASSNIHQGKEKLFF. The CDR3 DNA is TGTGCCAGCAGTAACATCCACCAAGGGAAAGAAAAACTGTTTTTT.

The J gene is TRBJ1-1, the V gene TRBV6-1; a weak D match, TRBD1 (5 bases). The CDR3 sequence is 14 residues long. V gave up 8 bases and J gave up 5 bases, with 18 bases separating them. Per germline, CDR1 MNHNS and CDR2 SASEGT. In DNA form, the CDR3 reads TGTGCCAGCGGGAGGGGCCCAACGGGGACTGAAGCTTTCTTT. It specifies CASGRGPTGTEAFF.

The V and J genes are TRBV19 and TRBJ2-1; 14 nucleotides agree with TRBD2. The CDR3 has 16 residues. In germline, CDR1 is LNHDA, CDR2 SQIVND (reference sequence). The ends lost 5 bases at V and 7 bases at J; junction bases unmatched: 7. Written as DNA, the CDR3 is TGTGCCAGTAGTTCGGGACTAGCGGGAGACCAGAATGAGCAGTTCTTC. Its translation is CASSSGLAGDQNEQFF.

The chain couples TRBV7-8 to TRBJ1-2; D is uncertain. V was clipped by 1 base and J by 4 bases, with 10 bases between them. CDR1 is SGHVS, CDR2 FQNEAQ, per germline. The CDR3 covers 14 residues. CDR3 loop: CASSLELGGYGYTF. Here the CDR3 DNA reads TGTGCCAGCAGCTTAGAGCTGGGTGGCTATGGCTACACCTTC.